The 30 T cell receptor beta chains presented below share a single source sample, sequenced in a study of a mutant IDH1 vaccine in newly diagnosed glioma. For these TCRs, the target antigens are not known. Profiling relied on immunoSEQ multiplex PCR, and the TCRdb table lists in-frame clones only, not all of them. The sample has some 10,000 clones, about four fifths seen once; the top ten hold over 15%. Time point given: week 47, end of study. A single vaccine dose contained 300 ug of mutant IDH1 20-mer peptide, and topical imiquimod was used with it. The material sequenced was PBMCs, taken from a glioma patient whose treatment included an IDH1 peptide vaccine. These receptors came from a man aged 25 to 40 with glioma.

For the CDR3, the DNA is TGTGCCAGCAGCAGGGCCTCCTCGGGTCAGCCCCAGCATTTT. It specifies CASSRASSGQPQHF. This chain uses TRBV9 with TRBJ1-5; unclear D gene. The CDR3 covers 14 residues. Germline V gives CDR1 SGDLS, CDR2 YYNGEE. V shed 4 bases and J shed 6 bases, with 14 bases lying between them.

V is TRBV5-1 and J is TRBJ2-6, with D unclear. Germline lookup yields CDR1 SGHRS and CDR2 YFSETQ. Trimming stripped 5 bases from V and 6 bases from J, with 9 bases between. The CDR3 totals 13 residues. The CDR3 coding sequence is TGCGCCAGCAGTGACCTGGAGGCCAACGTCCTGACTTTC. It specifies CASSDLEANVLTF.

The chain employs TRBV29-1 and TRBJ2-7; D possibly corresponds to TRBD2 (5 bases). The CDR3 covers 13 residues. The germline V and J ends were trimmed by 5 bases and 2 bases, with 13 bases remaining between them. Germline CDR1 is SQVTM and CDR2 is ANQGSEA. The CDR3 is CSVCPRGTYEQYF. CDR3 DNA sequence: TGCAGCGTTTGCCCCCGGGGAACCTACGAGCAGTACTTC.

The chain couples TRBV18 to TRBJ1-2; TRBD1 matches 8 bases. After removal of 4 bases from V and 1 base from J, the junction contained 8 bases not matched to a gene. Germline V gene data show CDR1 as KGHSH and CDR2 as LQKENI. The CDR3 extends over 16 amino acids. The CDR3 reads CASSLDRASLNYGYTF. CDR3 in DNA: TGTGCCAGCTCACTGGACAGGGCTAGCCTTAACTATGGCTACACCTTC.

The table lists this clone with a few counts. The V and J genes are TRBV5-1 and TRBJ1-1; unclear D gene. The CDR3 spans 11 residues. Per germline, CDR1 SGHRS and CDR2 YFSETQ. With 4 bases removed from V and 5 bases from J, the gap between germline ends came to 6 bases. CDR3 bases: TGCGCCAGCAGCACCGGTACTGAAGCTTTCTTT. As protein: CASSTGTEAFF.

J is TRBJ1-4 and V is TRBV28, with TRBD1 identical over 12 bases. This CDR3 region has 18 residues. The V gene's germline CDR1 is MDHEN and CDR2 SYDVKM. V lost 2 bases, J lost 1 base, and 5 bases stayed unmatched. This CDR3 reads CASSLIGTGGGTNEKLFF. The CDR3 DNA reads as TGTGCCAGCAGTTTAATCGGGACAGGGGGCGGAACTAATGAAAAACTGTTTTTT.

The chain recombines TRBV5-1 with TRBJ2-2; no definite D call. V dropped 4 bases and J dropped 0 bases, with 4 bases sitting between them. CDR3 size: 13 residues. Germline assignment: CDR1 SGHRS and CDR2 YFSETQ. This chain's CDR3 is CASSGPNTGELFF. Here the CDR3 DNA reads TGCGCCAGCAGCGGTCCGAACACCGGGGAGCTGTTTTTT.

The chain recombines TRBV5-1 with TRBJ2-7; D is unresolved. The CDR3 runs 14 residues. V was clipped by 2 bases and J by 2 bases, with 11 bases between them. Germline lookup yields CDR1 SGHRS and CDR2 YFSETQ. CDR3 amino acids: CASSFSSGAYEQYF. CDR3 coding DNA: TGCGCCAGCAGCTTCTCCAGTGGAGCCTACGAGCAGTACTTC.

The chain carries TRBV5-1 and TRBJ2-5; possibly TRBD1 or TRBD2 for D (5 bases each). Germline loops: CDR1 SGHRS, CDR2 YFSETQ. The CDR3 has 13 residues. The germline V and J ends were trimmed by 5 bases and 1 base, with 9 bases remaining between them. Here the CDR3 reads CASRDGGQETQYF. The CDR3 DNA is TGCGCCAGCAGAGATGGGGGCCAAGAGACCCAGTACTTC.

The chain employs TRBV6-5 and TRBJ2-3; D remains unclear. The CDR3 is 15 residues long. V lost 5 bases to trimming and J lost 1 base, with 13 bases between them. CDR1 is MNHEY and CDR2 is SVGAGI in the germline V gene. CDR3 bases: TGTGCCAGCAGTCCCCGGTTAGCTCGCACAGATACGCAGTATTTT. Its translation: CASSPRLARTDTQYF.

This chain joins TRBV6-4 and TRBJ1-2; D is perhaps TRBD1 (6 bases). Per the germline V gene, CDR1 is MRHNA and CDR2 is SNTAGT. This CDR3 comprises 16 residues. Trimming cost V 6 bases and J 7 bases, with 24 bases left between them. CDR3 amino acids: CASRMSQDSYGLGYTF. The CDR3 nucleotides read TGTGCCAGCAGGATGTCACAGGACAGCTATGGGCTTGGCTACACCTTC.

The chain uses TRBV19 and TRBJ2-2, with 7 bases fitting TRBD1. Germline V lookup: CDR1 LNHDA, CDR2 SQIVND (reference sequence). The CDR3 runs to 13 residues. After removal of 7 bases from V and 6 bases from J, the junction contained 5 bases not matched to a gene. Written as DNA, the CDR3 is TGTGCCAGTACCTACAGGGGATCCGGGGAGCTGTTTTTT. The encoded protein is CASTYRGSGELFF.

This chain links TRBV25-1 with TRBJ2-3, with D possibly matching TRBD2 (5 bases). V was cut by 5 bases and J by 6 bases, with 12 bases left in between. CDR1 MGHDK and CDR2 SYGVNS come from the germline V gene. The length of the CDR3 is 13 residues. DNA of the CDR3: TGTGCCAGCAGTACTCGGACTGGGGATACGCAGTATTTT. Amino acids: CASSTRTGDTQYF. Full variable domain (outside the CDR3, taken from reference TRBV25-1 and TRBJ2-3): EADIYQTPRYLVIGTGKKITLECSQTMGHDKMYWYQQDPGMELHLIHYSYGVNSTEKGDLSSESTVSRIRTEHFPLTLESARPSHTSQYLCASSTRTGDTQYFGPGTRLTVL.

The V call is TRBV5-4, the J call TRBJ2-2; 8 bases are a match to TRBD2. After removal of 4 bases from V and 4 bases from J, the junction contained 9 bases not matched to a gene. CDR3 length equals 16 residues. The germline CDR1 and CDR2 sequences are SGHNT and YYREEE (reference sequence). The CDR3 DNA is TGTGCCAGCAGCACCGGGACTAGTCGTACCACCGGGGAGCTGTTTTTT. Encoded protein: CASSTGTSRTTGELFF.

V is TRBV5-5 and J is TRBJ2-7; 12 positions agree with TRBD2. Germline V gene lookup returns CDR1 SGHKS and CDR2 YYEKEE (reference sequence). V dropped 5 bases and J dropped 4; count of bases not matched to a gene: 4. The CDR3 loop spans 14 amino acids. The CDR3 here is CASSWTSGTYEQYF. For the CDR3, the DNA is TGTGCCAGCAGTTGGACTAGCGGGACGTACGAGCAGTACTTC.

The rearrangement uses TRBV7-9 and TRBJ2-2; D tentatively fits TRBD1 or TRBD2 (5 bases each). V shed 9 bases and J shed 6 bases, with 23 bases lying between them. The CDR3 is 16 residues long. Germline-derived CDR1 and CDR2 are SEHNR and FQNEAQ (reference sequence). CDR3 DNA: TGTGCCAGTAAACCTCCCTCGGGGCAGGTGGCCGGGGAGCTGTTTTTT. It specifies CASKPPSGQVAGELFF.

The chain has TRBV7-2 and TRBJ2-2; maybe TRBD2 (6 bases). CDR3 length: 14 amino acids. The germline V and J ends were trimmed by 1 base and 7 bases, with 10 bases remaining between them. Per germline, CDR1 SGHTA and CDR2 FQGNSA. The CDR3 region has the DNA TGTGCCAGCAGCTTAGGGGGGGTAATCGGGGAGCTGTTTTTT. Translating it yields CASSLGGVIGELFF.

CDR3: CASSGTLNTGELFF. The CDR3 DNA reads TGTGCCAGTAGCGGGACACTTAACACCGGGGAGCTGTTTTTT. The chain has TRBV19 and TRBJ2-2, with D tentatively TRBD1 (6 bases). Germline lookup yields CDR1 LNHDA and CDR2 SQIVND (reference sequence). This CDR3 has 14 residues. The germline V and J ends were trimmed by 6 bases and 2 bases, with 10 bases remaining between them.

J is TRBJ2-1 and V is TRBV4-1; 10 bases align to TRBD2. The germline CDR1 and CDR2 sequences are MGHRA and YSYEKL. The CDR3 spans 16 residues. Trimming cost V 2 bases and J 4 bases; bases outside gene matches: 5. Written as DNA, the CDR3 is TGCGCCAGCAGCCAATCAGCGGGAGGGCGATACAATGAGCAGTTCTTC. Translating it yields CASSQSAGGRYNEQFF.

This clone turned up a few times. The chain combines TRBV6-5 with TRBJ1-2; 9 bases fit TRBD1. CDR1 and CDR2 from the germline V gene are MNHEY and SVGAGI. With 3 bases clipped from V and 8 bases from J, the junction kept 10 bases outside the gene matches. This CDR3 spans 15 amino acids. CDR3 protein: CASSYGGTGYNGYTF. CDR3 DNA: TGTGCCAGCAGTTATGGGGGGACAGGGTATAACGGCTACACCTTC.

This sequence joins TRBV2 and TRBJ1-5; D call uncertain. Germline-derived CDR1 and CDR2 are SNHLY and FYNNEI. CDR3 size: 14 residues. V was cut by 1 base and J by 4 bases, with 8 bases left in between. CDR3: CASSEGPRNQPQHF. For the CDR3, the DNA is TGTGCCAGCAGTGAAGGGCCTAGGAATCAGCCCCAGCATTTT. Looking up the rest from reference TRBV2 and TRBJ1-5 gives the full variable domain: EPEVTQTPSHQVTQMGQEVILRCVPISNHLYFYWYRQILGQKVEFLVSFYNNEISEKSEIFDDQFSVERPDGSNFTLKIRSTKLEDSAMYFCASSEGPRNQPQHFGDGTRLSIL.

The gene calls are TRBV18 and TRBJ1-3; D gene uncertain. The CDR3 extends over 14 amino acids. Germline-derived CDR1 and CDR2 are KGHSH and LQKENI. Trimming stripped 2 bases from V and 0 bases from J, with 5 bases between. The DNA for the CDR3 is TGTGCCAGCTCACCAACAGCCTCTGGAAACACCATATATTTT. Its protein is CASSPTASGNTIYF. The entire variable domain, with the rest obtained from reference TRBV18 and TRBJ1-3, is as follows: NAGVMQNPRHLVRRRGQEARLRCSPMKGHSHVYWYRQLPEEGLKFMVYLQKENIIDESGMPKERFSAEFPKEGPSILRIQQVVRGDSAAYFCASSPTASGNTIYFGEGSWLTVV.

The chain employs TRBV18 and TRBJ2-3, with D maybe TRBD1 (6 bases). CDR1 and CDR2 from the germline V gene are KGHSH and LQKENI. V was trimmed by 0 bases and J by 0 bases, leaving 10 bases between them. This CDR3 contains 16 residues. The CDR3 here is CASSPPIGQSTDTQYF. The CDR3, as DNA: TGTGCCAGCTCACCACCGATAGGACAGAGCACAGATACGCAGTATTTT. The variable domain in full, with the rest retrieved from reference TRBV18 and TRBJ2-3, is NAGVMQNPRHLVRRRGQEARLRCSPMKGHSHVYWYRQLPEEGLKFMVYLQKENIIDESGMPKERFSAEFPKEGPSILRIQQVVRGDSAAYFCASSPPIGQSTDTQYFGPGTRLTVL.

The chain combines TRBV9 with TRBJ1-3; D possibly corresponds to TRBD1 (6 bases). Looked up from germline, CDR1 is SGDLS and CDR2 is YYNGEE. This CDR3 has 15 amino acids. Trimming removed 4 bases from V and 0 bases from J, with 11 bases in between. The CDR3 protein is CASSPSRGSGNTIYF. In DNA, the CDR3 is TGTGCCAGCAGCCCGTCCAGGGGCTCTGGAAACACCATATATTTT.

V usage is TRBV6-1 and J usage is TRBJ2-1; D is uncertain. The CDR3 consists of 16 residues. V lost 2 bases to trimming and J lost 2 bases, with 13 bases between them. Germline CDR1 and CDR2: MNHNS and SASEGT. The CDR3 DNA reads TGTGCCAGCAGTGAATTTCTAGGATCGGCCTACAATGAGCAGTTCTTC. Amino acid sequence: CASSEFLGSAYNEQFF.

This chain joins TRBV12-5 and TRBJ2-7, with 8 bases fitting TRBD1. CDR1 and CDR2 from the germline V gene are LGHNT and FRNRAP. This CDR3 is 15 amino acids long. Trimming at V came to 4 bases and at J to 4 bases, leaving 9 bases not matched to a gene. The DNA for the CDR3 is TGTGCTAGTGGTTCCCGGACAGGGCCAGGGTACGAGCAGTACTTC. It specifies CASGSRTGPGYEQYF.

The CDR3 region has the DNA TGTGCCAGCAGCGTAGACGCTAGCGGGACCTACGAGCAGTACTTC. Amino acid sequence: CASSVDASGTYEQYF. This chain joins TRBV9 and TRBJ2-7, with 9 bases that match TRBD2. The CDR3 consists of 15 residues. In germline, CDR1 is SGDLS, CDR2 YYNGEE. V trimming: 0 bases; J trimming: 2 bases; junction bases outside the gene matches: 3.

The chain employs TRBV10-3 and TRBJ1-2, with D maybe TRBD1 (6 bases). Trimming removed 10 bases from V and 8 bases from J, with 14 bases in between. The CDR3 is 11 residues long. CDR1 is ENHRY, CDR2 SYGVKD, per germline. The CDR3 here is CAREGGEGYTF. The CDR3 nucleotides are TGTGCCAGAGAGGGGGGGGAAGGCTACACCTTC.

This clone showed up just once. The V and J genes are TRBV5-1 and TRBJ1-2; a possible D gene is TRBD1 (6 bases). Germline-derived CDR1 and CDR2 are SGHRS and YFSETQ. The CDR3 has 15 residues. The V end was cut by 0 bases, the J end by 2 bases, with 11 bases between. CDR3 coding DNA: TGCGCCAGCAGCTTGGGAGGAGGGGGAAACTATGGCTACACCTTC. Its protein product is CASSLGGGGNYGYTF.

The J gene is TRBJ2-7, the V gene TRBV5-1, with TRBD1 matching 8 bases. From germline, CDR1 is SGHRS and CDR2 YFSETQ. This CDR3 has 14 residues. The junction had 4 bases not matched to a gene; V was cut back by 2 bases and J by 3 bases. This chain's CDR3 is CASSFQQGGYEQYF. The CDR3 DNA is TGCGCCAGCAGCTTCCAACAGGGGGGCTACGAGCAGTACTTC.